These 21 T cell receptor beta chains were sequenced from one sample in a study of shared clonotypes between healthy human individuals (dated by TCRdb to the early 2020s). The method behind the library was the immunoSEQ multiplex PCR assay. The table comes from immuneACCESS by way of TCRdb, which keeps in-frame sequences with V and J called. Part of the clones is missing from these tables; in studies checked, under half for an unresolved V gene and the rest for unknown reasons. This sample lists some 320,000 clones; roughly 84% were detected once. About 17% of the sample is in the top ten clones. Sequenced sample: memory CD8+ T cells sorted from blood. Taken with the paper, the label for cell subset or site translates to: CD45RO+ cells pooled with CCR7-negative TemRA cells. The receptors shown here come from a man younger than 30 in good health.

This clone was seen only once. This chain connects TRBV5-1 to TRBJ2-1; 12 bases match TRBD2. V lost 5 bases, J lost 2 bases, and 2 bases stayed unmatched. Germline V gene sequence: CDR1 SGHRS, CDR2 YFSETQ. The CDR3 consists of 15 residues. The CDR3 sequence is CASSTSGGTYNEQFF. CDR3 sequence (DNA): TGCGCCAGCAGTACTAGCGGGGGGACCTACAATGAGCAGTTCTTC.

This clone was counted once. Other nucleotide sequences from this sample produce the same CDR3. This chain connects TRBV10-3 to TRBJ2-5; TRBD2 matches at 7 bases. The V and J ends lost 3 bases and 4 bases, in that order; junction bases with no gene match: 2. Germline V lookup: CDR1 ENHRY, CDR2 SYGVKD. This CDR3 region has 13 residues. The CDR3 is CAISESGVETQYF. The CDR3 coding sequence is TGTGCCATCAGTGAAAGCGGGGTAGAGACCCAGTACTTC.

V and J are TRBV13 and TRBJ2-1, with 7 bases that match TRBD2. The trim removed 5 bases at V and 4 bases at J, leaving 11 bases unmatched. Germline loops: CDR1 PRHDT, CDR2 FYEKMQ (reference sequence). The CDR3 length is 16 residues. The CDR3 loop reads CASSPSVTSRYNEQFF. The CDR3, as DNA: TGTGCCAGCAGCCCCTCCGTGACTAGCAGATACAATGAGCAGTTCTTC.

This chain links TRBV27 with TRBJ2-7, with 7 positions matching TRBD1. CDR1 MNHEY and CDR2 SMNVEV come from the germline V gene (reference sequence). V shed 6 bases and J 7 bases; nucleotides not matched to a gene: 9. This CDR3 is 13 amino acids long. CDR3 nucleotides: TGTGCCAGCAGCCACCGGACAGGCGGTGAGCAGTACTTC. It specifies CASSHRTGGEQYF.

In this sample, this clone turned up once. The rearrangement joins TRBV30 to TRBJ2-2; D gene ambiguous. Germline loops: CDR1 GTSNPN, CDR2 SVGIG (reference sequence). The CDR3 spans 12 residues. Trimming pared 0 bases from V and 6 bases from J, leaving 5 bases between. This CDR3 is CAWSVYPGELFF. Written as DNA, the CDR3 is TGTGCCTGGAGTGTATATCCCGGGGAGCTGTTTTTT.

The chain has TRBV9 and TRBJ1-6, with TRBD1 matching 7 bases. V trimming: 0 bases; J trimming: 7 bases; junction bases outside the gene matches: 4. This CDR3 is built from 15 residues. Germline CDR1 SGDLS, CDR2 YYNGEE. The CDR3 nucleotides read TGTGCCAGCAGCGTAGGGGACAGCGCGAATTCACCCCTCCACTTT. Protein sequence: CASSVGDSANSPLHF.

This chain connects TRBV2 to TRBJ1-6, with D tentatively TRBD1 (5 bases). V was pared by 1 base and J by 0 bases, with 10 bases between. This CDR3 spans 17 amino acids. The V gene's germline CDR1 is SNHLY and CDR2 FYNNEI. CDR3: CASSEGGRSSYNSPLHF. DNA for the CDR3: TGTGCCAGCAGTGAAGGGGGCCGGAGCTCCTATAATTCACCCCTCCACTTT.

This sequence joins TRBV15 and TRBJ1-6; 7 bases line up with TRBD1. With 8 bases clipped from V and 2 bases from J, the junction kept 12 bases outside the gene matches. Germline values: CDR1 LNHNV, CDR2 YYDKDF (reference sequence). The CDR3 covers 17 residues. CDR3 bases: TGTGCCACCGCTAACCTCAGGGGGGACGCCTATAATTCACCCCTCCACTTT. It specifies CATANLRGDAYNSPLHF.

CDR3 in amino acids: CASSESTQGRLINYGYTF. CDR3 bases: TGCGCCAGCAGTGAGTCGACTCAGGGACGACTAATTAACTATGGCTACACCTTC. The gene calls are TRBV10-1 and TRBJ1-2; weak D call: TRBD1 (5 bases). With 0 bases removed from V and 1 base from J, the gap between germline ends came to 18 bases. Per the germline V gene, CDR1 is WNHNN and CDR2 is SYGVQD (reference sequence). The CDR3 extends over 18 amino acids.

The J gene is TRBJ2-3, the V gene TRBV13, with 7 bases matching TRBD2. The germline V gene has CDR1 PRHDT and CDR2 FYEKMQ (reference sequence). V was pared by 5 bases and J by 6 bases, with 14 bases of the junction left unmatched. The CDR3 has 16 amino acids. CDR3 in DNA: TGTGCCAGCAGCCTGCTTGGAGTAGCGGGCATCGATACGCAGTATTTT. Protein product: CASSLLGVAGIDTQYF.

In this sample, this clone turned up a few times. This chain links TRBV30 with TRBJ1-1; D perhaps matches TRBD1 (6 bases). V dropped 3 bases and J dropped 8 bases, with 13 bases sitting between them. Germline V CDR1 and CDR2: GTSNPN, SVGIG (reference sequence). The CDR3 sequence is 12 residues long. CDR3 bases: TGTGCCTGGAGCCTACTAACAGGGGAAGCTTTCTTT. It specifies CAWSLLTGEAFF.

This clone has only one observation. This chain links TRBV11-2 with TRBJ2-3; 7 bases are a match to TRBD2. The germline V gene encodes CDR1 SGHAT and CDR2 FQNNGV. The CDR3 sequence is 16 residues long. Losses at the gene ends were 5 bases for V and 6 bases for J; bases not matched to a gene: 14. The CDR3 DNA reads TGTGCCAGCAGCCGGCTCGGGCGGGAGAATTCTGATACGCAGTATTTT. Residues: CASSRLGRENSDTQYF.

This sequence joins TRBV10-1 and TRBJ2-5; no reliable D call. Trimming shortened V by 9 bases and J by 5 bases, and 19 bases separated the two germline ends. Germline lookup yields CDR1 WNHNN and CDR2 SYGVQD (reference sequence). This CDR3 comprises 14 residues. CDR3 sequence: CARKINTSRETQYF. CDR3 in DNA: TGCGCCAGGAAGATAAACACCTCCCGCGAGACCCAGTACTTC.

The rearrangement uses TRBV14 and TRBJ1-2; D is ambiguous. The CDR3 is made up of 13 amino acids. The germline V gene encodes CDR1 SGHDN and CDR2 FVKESK. The V end lost 1 base, the J end lost 6 bases, and 9 bases lay between the germline ends. In nucleotides, the CDR3 is TGTGCCAGCAGCCAAGGGGGAATACATGGCTACACCTTC. It yields the protein CASSQGGIHGYTF. Filled out from reference TRBV14 and TRBJ1-2, the complete variable domain reads EAGVTQFPSHSVIEKGQTVTLRCDPISGHDNLYWYRRVMGKEIKFLLHFVKESKQDESGMPNNRFLAERTGGTYSTLKVQPAELEDSGVYFCASSQGGIHGYTFGSGTRLTVV.

This chain links TRBV10-3 with TRBJ1-1; 8 bases align to TRBD1. The ends lost 6 bases at V and 8 bases at J; junction bases unmatched: 23. The CDR3 is 18 amino acids. CDR1 is ENHRY and CDR2 is SYGVKD in the germline V gene. CDR3 sequence (DNA): TGTGCCATCAGCCCGTTTGGCCCCCCGGGAACAGGGGGACCAGAAGCTTTCTTT. This codes for CAISPFGPPGTGGPEAFF.

The genes are TRBV7-9 and TRBJ1-2; 8 bases map to TRBD1. Germline CDR1 and CDR2: SEHNR and FQNEAQ (reference sequence). The V gene end was trimmed by 7 bases and the J gene end by 7 bases; junction bases not matched to a gene: 11. The CDR3 contains 14 residues. The CDR3 DNA is TGTGCCAGCACCCCATCCGAACAGGGGGTTGGCTACACCTTC. This encodes CASTPSEQGVGYTF.

The J gene is TRBJ2-7, the V gene TRBV7-9; 15 bases fit TRBD2. J gave up 4 bases and V 5 bases, and 9 bases lay outside the gene matches. Germline V lookup: CDR1 SEHNR, CDR2 FQNEAQ (reference sequence). This CDR3 contains 17 residues. The CDR3 nucleotides are TGTGCCAGCAGCGAAGGGACTAGCGGGAGGATTTATTACGAGCAGTACTTC. It codes for CASSEGTSGRIYYEQYF.

The chain uses TRBV7-9 and TRBJ1-6; 10 nucleotides agree with TRBD1. Trimming at V came to 9 bases and at J to 10 bases, leaving 6 bases not matched to a gene. CDR1 and CDR2 (germline): SEHNR, FQNEAQ (reference sequence). The CDR3 extends over 13 amino acids. CDR3 DNA sequence: TGTGCCAGTGGACAGGGGGTCTCCTCACCCCTCCACTTT. It is translated as CASGQGVSSPLHF.

The chain carries TRBV11-2 and TRBJ2-2; D uncertain. Germline V gives CDR1 SGHAT, CDR2 FQNNGV. This CDR3 contains 15 residues. The V gene lost 0 bases and the J gene lost 5 bases, with 10 bases spanning the gap. The CDR3 DNA reads as TGTGCCAGCAGCTTAGACATTGGCACTACCGGGGAGCTGTTTTTT. Translating it yields CASSLDIGTTGELFF.

The chain carries TRBV6-6 and TRBJ2-3; perhaps TRBD2 as D (5 bases). CDR3 size: 13 residues. V was trimmed by 6 bases and J by 2 bases, leaving 9 bases between them. The germline V gene has CDR1 MNHNY and CDR2 SVGAGI (reference sequence). CDR3 nucleotide sequence: TGTGCCAGCAGCTGGACTGTCACAGATACGCAGTATTTT. Residues: CASSWTVTDTQYF.

CDR3 sequence: CASSVADLDNEKLFF. The CDR3 DNA follows: TGTGCCAGCAGCGTAGCCGATTTAGATAATGAAAAACTGTTTTTT. This chain uses TRBV9 with TRBJ1-4; D not resolved. The V gene lost 0 bases and the J gene lost 4 bases, with 10 bases spanning the gap. Per the germline V gene, CDR1 is SGDLS and CDR2 is YYNGEE. The length of the CDR3 is 15 residues.